In this sample, the clone carrying this T cell receptor (beta chain) turned up many times. Antigen: not known. V was clipped by 7 bases and J by 3 bases; unmatched bases: 7. In germline, CDR1 is SNHLY, CDR2 FYNNEI. The CDR3 covers 14 residues. This entry is derived from a study of metastatic and nonmetastatic thyroid tumors. The wider study: Repertoires of blood and of tissue (tumor or nodule) from malignant and benign thyroid patients were compared.

No patient had received any treatment before thyroid surgery. Methods used by the authors: Building a distant-metastasis classifier for papillary thyroid cancer drew on CDR3 differences across clinicopathological groups. Through MiXCR, TCRdb re-clonotyped the PCR reads. TCRdb, rather than the study authors, made the V and J calls. The table lists some 28,000 clones, 20% to 25% of them singletons. Notes on the study in general: Across blood and tumor, TCR beta diversity in malignant thyroid tumors was reportedly significantly higher than in benign nodules.

Sequencing was performed on blood. The chain employs TRBV2 and TRBJ2-7, with 9 bases that match TRBD2. The source is a female donor with papillary thyroid cancer or a benign thyroid nodule (not recorded which). Some clones in this sample may be carry-over from other donors' samples. The CDR3 sequence is CASTPAGGNYEQYF. CDR3 nucleotides: TGTGCCAGCACCCCGGCGGGGGGGAACTACGAGCAGTACTTC. The full variable domain, in which reference TRBV2 and TRBJ2-7 provide the parts outside the CDR3, is EPEVTQTPSHQVTQMGQEVILRCVPISNHLYFYWYRQILGQKVEFLVSFYNNEISEKSEIFDDQFSVERPDGSNFTLKIRSTKLEDSAMYFCASTPAGGNYEQYFGPGTRLTVT.